The 27 T cell receptor beta chains presented below share a single source sample, sequenced in a study of cytomegalovirus exposure and HLA in healthy donors (TCRdb year 2017). The receptor library was made with the immunoSEQ multiplex PCR assay. TCRdb mirrors the immuneACCESS table, restricted to in-frame sequences. Some clones are absent from its copies; in checked studies, under half trace to an unresolved V gene, and the reason for the others is unknown. The table for this sample lists tens of thousands of clones; 96% of them were counted only once. The top ten constitute roughly 4.5% of the sample. What was sequenced was PBMCs. Every receptor here comes from a young woman in good health and CMV-seropositive.

V and J are TRBV7-3 and TRBJ2-1, with a tentative D call TRBD2 (6 bases). The CDR3 consists of 16 residues. In germline, CDR1 is SGHTA, CDR2 FQGTGA. V dropped 2 bases and J dropped 0 bases, with 11 bases sitting between them. CDR3 sequence: CASSLVVTSSYNEQFF. The DNA of the CDR3 is TGTGCCAGCAGCTTAGTAGTGACTAGCTCCTACAATGAGCAGTTCTTC.

The J gene is TRBJ2-1, the V gene TRBV7-9; perhaps TRBD2 as D (5 bases). V lost 5 bases to trimming and J lost 7 bases, with 15 bases between them. This CDR3 has 14 amino acids. Germline values: CDR1 SEHNR, CDR2 FQNEAQ (reference sequence). The CDR3 here is CASSRSEGHNEQFF. The CDR3 DNA reads TGTGCCAGCAGCCGAAGCGAGGGTCATAATGAGCAGTTCTTC.

V usage is TRBV6-5 and J usage is TRBJ1-1; D not certain. This CDR3 is 13 amino acids long. CDR1 and CDR2 (germline): MNHEY, SVGAGI. Between the trimmed V and J ends, which lost 11 bases and 0 bases, there was a span of 13 bases. The chain's CDR3 is CAGSRGLNTEAFF. The CDR3 DNA is TGTGCCGGCTCCAGAGGGCTGAACACTGAAGCTTTCTTT.

This chain links TRBV5-6 with TRBJ2-3; no firm D call. Trimming removed 5 bases from V and 5 bases from J, with 18 bases in between. In germline, CDR1 is SGHDT, CDR2 YYEEEE. The CDR3 is 15 amino acids. The CDR3 DNA follows: TGTGCCAGCAGGTTTAGGATAGCTGCCGGAGATACGCAGTATTTT. Translated: CASRFRIAAGDTQYF.

V usage is TRBV6-5 and J usage is TRBJ2-4, with a weak D call TRBD2 (6 bases). The CDR3 totals 14 residues. V lost 2 bases to trimming and J lost 7 bases, with 12 bases between them. CDR1 and CDR2 (germline): MNHEY, SVGAGI. In nucleotides, the CDR3 is TGTGCCAGCAGTTACAAGGGAGGCTGGAACATTCAGTACTTC. Its protein is CASSYKGGWNIQYF.

The rearrangement links TRBV6-6 to TRBJ2-1, with a tentative D call TRBD1 (6 bases). The CDR3 extends over 16 amino acids. V dropped 4 bases and J dropped 0 bases, with 13 bases sitting between them. Germline lookup yields CDR1 MNHNY and CDR2 SVGAGI (reference sequence). The CDR3: CASSFIQGSSYNEQFF. In DNA, the CDR3 is TGTGCCAGCAGTTTTATTCAGGGGAGCTCCTACAATGAGCAGTTCTTC.

J is TRBJ1-2 and V is TRBV27, with 9 nucleotides matching TRBD1. Looked up from germline, CDR1 is MNHEY and CDR2 is SMNVEV (reference sequence). The CDR3 totals 14 residues. V shed 4 bases, J shed 4 bases, and the junction held 4 bases outside the gene matches. CDR3 in amino acids: CASSSTGGVYGYTF. CDR3 DNA: TGTGCCAGCAGTTCAACAGGGGGCGTCTATGGCTACACCTTC.

This rearrangement joins TRBV5-4 to TRBJ2-2; maybe TRBD2 (6 bases). Trimming cost V 4 bases and J 6 bases, with 13 bases left between them. The V gene's germline CDR1 is SGHNT and CDR2 YYREEE (reference sequence). The CDR3 is 14 residues long. The CDR3 spells CASSTTSLPGELFF. The CDR3 DNA reads TGTGCCAGCAGCACAACTAGCCTTCCCGGGGAGCTGTTTTTT.

The rearrangement links TRBV5-6 to TRBJ2-1; tentative D call: TRBD1 (5 bases). The germline gives CDR1 SGHDT, CDR2 YYEEEE. Trimming shortened V by 4 bases and J by 4 bases, and 9 bases separated the two germline ends. This CDR3 spans 13 amino acids. CDR3 DNA sequence: TGTGCCAGCAGCAACAGGCCTTACAATGAGCAGTTCTTC. Translating it yields CASSNRPYNEQFF.

The rearrangement uses TRBV6-5 and TRBJ1-2; 7 positions agree with TRBD1. The CDR3 spans 15 residues. Trimming removed 0 bases from V and 4 bases from J; junction bases left unmatched: 5. Per the germline V gene, CDR1 is MNHEY and CDR2 is SVGAGI. The CDR3 spells CASSYSTGTFYGYTF. In nucleotides, the CDR3 is TGTGCCAGCAGTTACTCGACAGGGACGTTCTATGGCTACACCTTC.

This clone was observed a single time. The rearrangement joins TRBV5-4 to TRBJ2-7; 7 positions agree with TRBD1. This CDR3 is built from 13 residues. Germline CDR1 SGHNT, CDR2 YYREEE (reference sequence). V shed 3 bases, J shed 2 bases, and the junction held 2 bases outside the gene matches. CDR3 region: CASSWDRAYEQYF. The CDR3 region has the DNA TGTGCCAGCAGCTGGGACAGAGCCTACGAGCAGTACTTC.

The V and J genes are TRBV15 and TRBJ2-1, with D tentatively TRBD2 (6 bases). The CDR3 contains 16 residues. V shed 0 bases and J shed 4 bases, with 13 bases lying between them. Germline CDR1 reads LNHNV; CDR2 reads YYDKDF (reference sequence). CDR3 DNA sequence: TGTGCCACCAGCAGAGATTTCAGTCTAGCGTACAATGAGCAGTTCTTC. Translation: CATSRDFSLAYNEQFF. The full variable domain, completed using reference TRBV15 and TRBJ2-1, is DAMVIQNPRYQVTQFGKPVTLSCSQTLNHNVMYWYQQKSSQAPKLLFHYYDKDFNNEADTPDNFQSRRPNTSFCFLDIRSPGLGDTAMYLCATSRDFSLAYNEQFFGPGTRLTVL.

About this clone: The sample holds other DNA sequences that translate to the same CDR3. The rearrangement links TRBV7-9 to TRBJ2-3, with D possibly TRBD2 on 5 matching bases. V dropped 1 base and J dropped 1 base, with 6 bases sitting between them. The germline V gene has CDR1 SEHNR and CDR2 FQNEAQ (reference sequence). The CDR3 contains 14 residues. CDR3 amino acids: CASSLGAGTDTQYF. The CDR3 nucleotides read TGTGCCAGCAGCTTAGGAGCGGGCACAGATACGCAGTATTTT.

The CDR3 spells CASSQELARDEQFF. The CDR3, as DNA: TGCGCCAGCAGCCAAGAGCTGGCGCGGGATGAGCAGTTCTTC. V usage is TRBV4-1 and J usage is TRBJ2-1; tentatively, D is TRBD2 (5 bases). The germline V and J ends were trimmed by 0 bases and 8 bases, with 11 bases remaining between them. This CDR3 spans 14 amino acids. In germline, CDR1 is MGHRA, CDR2 YSYEKL.

The rearrangement links TRBV29-1 to TRBJ1-5; D may be TRBD1 (5 bases). Trimming left V 6 bases short and J 7 bases short, with 22 bases between. Germline V gene lookup returns CDR1 SQVTM and CDR2 ANQGSEA. The CDR3 length is 15 residues. The CDR3 nucleotides read TGCAGCGTCAAGGTGACAGATACCATCTCCCAGCCCCAGCATTTT. This encodes CSVKVTDTISQPQHF.

The chain links TRBV9 to TRBJ2-1; 7 positions agree with TRBD2. Germline values: CDR1 SGDLS, CDR2 YYNGEE. This CDR3 region has 15 residues. V lost 7 bases and J lost 0; bases outside the gene matches: 7. CDR3 bases: TGTGCCAGCTGCAAAAGCGGGAACTCCTACAATGAGCAGTTCTTC. Translated, it gives CASCKSGNSYNEQFF. Looking up the rest from reference TRBV9 and TRBJ2-1 gives the full variable domain: DSGVTQTPKHLITATGQRVTLRCSPRSGDLSVYWYQQSLDQGLQFLIQYYNGEERAKGNILERFSAQQFPDLHSELNLSSLELGDSALYFCASCKSGNSYNEQFFGPGTRLTVL.

The chain carries TRBV19 and TRBJ2-7, with D possibly being TRBD1 (5 bases). Trimming cost V 6 bases and J 4 bases, with 13 bases left between them. Germline lookup yields CDR1 LNHDA and CDR2 SQIVND (reference sequence). The CDR3 runs 13 residues. The CDR3 sequence is CASRSQGGYEQYF. The CDR3 DNA reads TGTGCCAGTAGATCTCAGGGTGGGTACGAGCAGTACTTC.

The rearrangement uses TRBV28 and TRBJ2-1, with D hard to call. Per the germline V gene, CDR1 is MDHEN and CDR2 is SYDVKM. The V gene lost 6 bases and the J gene lost 10 bases, with 10 bases spanning the gap. The CDR3 has 11 amino acids. The CDR3 region has the DNA TGTGCCAGCAGCCCTTATCGGGAGCAGTTCTTC. It translates to CASSPYREQFF.

The V call is TRBV19, the J call TRBJ1-1, with D possibly matching TRBD1 (6 bases). Trimming removed 6 bases at V and 4 bases at J, with 15 bases between. The CDR3 runs 14 residues. In germline, CDR1 is LNHDA, CDR2 SQIVND (reference sequence). DNA of the CDR3: TGTGCCAGTAGCCATACAGGGAGCGGCACTGAAGCTTTCTTT. Protein product: CASSHTGSGTEAFF. The full variable domain, in which reference TRBV19 and TRBJ1-1 provide the parts outside the CDR3, is DGGITQSPKYLFRKEGQNVTLSCEQNLNHDAMYWYRQDPGQGLRLIYYSQIVNDFQKGDIAEGYSVSREKKESFPLTVTSAQKNPTAFYLCASSHTGSGTEAFFGQGTRLTVV.

This chain uses TRBV9 with TRBJ2-1; D is perhaps TRBD1 (5 bases). The germline gives CDR1 SGDLS, CDR2 YYNGEE. Trimming stripped 4 bases from V and 6 bases from J, with 14 bases between. The CDR3 sequence is 14 residues long. CDR3 DNA sequence: TGTGCCAGCAGCCCTAGTCAAGGGGTCAATGAGCAGTTCTTC. This codes for CASSPSQGVNEQFF.

The V call is TRBV4-3, the J call TRBJ2-3; a possible D gene is TRBD1 (5 bases). The CDR3 loop spans 14 amino acids. V lost 1 base, J lost 4 bases, and 9 bases lay in between. Germline V lookup: CDR1 LGHNA, CDR2 YSLEER. CDR3 DNA sequence: TGCGCCAGCAGCCAAGGCAGGGTGGCAGATACGCAGTATTTT. Encoded protein: CASSQGRVADTQYF.

The CDR3 DNA follows: TGTGCCAGCAAGGCTAGCGGAGGTTACGAGCAGTACTTC. Amino acid sequence: CASKASGGYEQYF. The chain couples TRBV6-1 to TRBJ2-7; 7 bases are shared with TRBD2. This CDR3 is built from 13 residues. With V trimmed by 7 bases and J by 4 bases, 7 bases remained unmatched. Germline CDR1 reads MNHNS; CDR2 reads SASEGT.

The chain links TRBV5-5 to TRBJ2-1, with D unresolved. V lost 1 base, J lost 8 bases, and 13 bases lay in between. CDR3 length equals 14 residues. In germline, CDR1 is SGHKS, CDR2 YYEKEE (reference sequence). The CDR3 sequence is CASSLTLFKDEQFF. In nucleotides, the CDR3 is TGTGCCAGCAGCTTGACACTATTCAAAGATGAGCAGTTCTTC.

The gene calls are TRBV6-1 and TRBJ1-1; TRBD1 aligns across 7 bases. The CDR3 extends over 15 amino acids. The V gene end was trimmed by 3 bases and the J gene end by 0 bases; junction bases not matched to a gene: 4. Germline CDR1 reads MNHNS; CDR2 reads SASEGT. Written as DNA, the CDR3 is TGTGCCAGCAGTGAGTTGACAGGGCTGAACACTGAAGCTTTCTTT. Translation: CASSELTGLNTEAFF.

The rearrangement joins TRBV5-1 to TRBJ1-2, with 8 bases fitting TRBD1. This CDR3 contains 15 residues. Germline CDR1 and CDR2: SGHRS and YFSETQ. The V and J ends lost 0 bases and 3 bases, in that order; junction bases with no gene match: 4. The CDR3 DNA reads as TGCGCCAGCAGCTTGGTGGCAGGGGGCGACTATGGCTACACCTTC. Translation gives CASSLVAGGDYGYTF.

In its sample, this clone was seen once. The genes are TRBV7-2 and TRBJ2-5, with 8 bases aligning to TRBD2. Trimming removed 1 base from V and 5 bases from J; junction bases left unmatched: 12. Germline CDR1 and CDR2: SGHTA and FQGNSA. CDR3 length: 17 amino acids. CDR3 loop: CASSLVLGRAVGETQYF. Written as DNA, the CDR3 is TGTGCCAGCAGCTTAGTTCTCGGGAGGGCGGTGGGGGAGACCCAGTACTTC.

This chain links TRBV6-5 with TRBJ2-1, with 10 bases lining up with TRBD2. V shed 4 bases and J 9 bases; nucleotides not matched to a gene: 3. The CDR3 sequence is 13 residues long. Germline assignment: CDR1 MNHEY and CDR2 SVGAGI. CDR3 protein: CASSFGLAAEQFF. CDR3 DNA: TGTGCCAGCAGTTTTGGACTAGCGGCTGAGCAGTTCTTC.